The clone carrying this T cell receptor beta chain occurred a few times. What it recognizes is unknown. These data originate in a study of T cell clones after liver transplantation. Background on the study: Post-transplant blood was tracked for graft-donor-reactive T cell clones identified in a pre-transplant mixed lymphocyte reaction.

The assay was immunoSEQ multiplex PCR, and TCRdb's table has in-frame clones only and misses some. The table has about 100,000 clones, around four fifths seen once. From germline, CDR1 is MRHNA and CDR2 SNTAGT. V lost 4 bases, J lost 10 bases, and 16 bases stayed unmatched. The CDR3 runs to 16 residues. Study-wide findings and caveats: Post-transplant time points were not standardized, so conclusions are preliminary.

The clonotype was recovered from a human donor who received a liver transplant. The chain has TRBV6-4 and TRBJ2-1; TRBD2 aligns across 7 bases. The sequences come from CD4+ T cells from blood, collected before liver transplant. This chain's CDR3 is CASSGGGTDLFIEQFF. DNA for the CDR3: TGTGCCAGCAGTGGGGGGGGAACCGACCTATTTATCGAGCAGTTCTTC.